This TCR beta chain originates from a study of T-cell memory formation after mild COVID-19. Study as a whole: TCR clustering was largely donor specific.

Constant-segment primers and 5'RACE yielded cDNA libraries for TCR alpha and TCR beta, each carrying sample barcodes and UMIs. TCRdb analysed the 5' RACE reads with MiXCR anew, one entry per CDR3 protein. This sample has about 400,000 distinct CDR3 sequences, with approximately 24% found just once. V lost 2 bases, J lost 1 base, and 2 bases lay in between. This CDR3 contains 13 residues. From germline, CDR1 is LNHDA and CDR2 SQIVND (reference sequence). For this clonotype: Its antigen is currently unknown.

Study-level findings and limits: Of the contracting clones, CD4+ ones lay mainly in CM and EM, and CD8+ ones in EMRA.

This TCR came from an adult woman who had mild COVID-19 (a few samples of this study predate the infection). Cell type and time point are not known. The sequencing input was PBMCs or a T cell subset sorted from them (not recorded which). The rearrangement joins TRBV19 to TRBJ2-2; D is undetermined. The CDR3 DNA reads TGTGCCAGTAGTATACTGAACACCGGGGAGCTGTTTTTT. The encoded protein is CASSILNTGELFF. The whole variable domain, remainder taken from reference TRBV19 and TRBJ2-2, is DGGITQSPKYLFRKEGQNVTLSCEQNLNHDAMYWYRQDPGQGLRLIYYSQIVNDFQKGDIAEGYSVSREKKESFPLTVTSAQKNPTAFYLCASSILNTGELFFGEGSRLTVL.